These 9 T cell receptor beta chains originate from one sample sequenced in a study of blood T cell repertoires in COVID-19 (TCRdb year 2020). The library was produced with the immunoSEQ multiplex PCR assay. Imported from immuneACCESS, the table was reduced by TCRdb to in-frame sequences with V and J called. These copies leave out some clones; in studies compared against another copy, an unresolved V gene accounts for under half, and the cause of the remainder is not known. The sample has approximately 110,000 clones on record, more than 80% of them singletons. The ten largest clones represent around 1.1% of the sample. Sample: peripheral blood. These receptors were taken from a human donor in a cohort sampled during active COVID-19.

The chain employs TRBV5-4 and TRBJ1-2, with D possibly matching TRBD1 (6 bases). The CDR3 length is 15 residues. Trimming took 3 bases from V and 8 from J, leaving 20 bases between them. Germline V gene sequence: CDR1 SGHNT, CDR2 YYREEE (reference sequence). The CDR3 DNA sequence: TGTGCCAGCAGCTCACCCGCAGGGGAGGGCTTCGGCTACACCTTC. Residues: CASSSPAGEGFGYTF.

The chain combines TRBV5-6 with TRBJ2-5, with TRBD1 matching over 7 bases. CDR1 is SGHDT, CDR2 YYEEEE, per germline. The CDR3 has 14 amino acids. J lost 1 base, V lost 2 bases, and 2 bases had no gene match. Here the CDR3 reads CASSFGTAQETQYF. In nucleotides, the CDR3 is TGTGCCAGCAGCTTCGGGACAGCCCAAGAGACCCAGTACTTC.

This clone was seen a handful of times. The rearrangement uses TRBV2 and TRBJ2-7, with TRBD2 identical over 9 bases. Germline CDR1 and CDR2: SNHLY and FYNNEI. V lost 7 bases and J lost 4; bases outside the gene matches: 8. The CDR3 is 14 amino acids. CDR3 amino acids: CASMAGGPRYEQYF. In nucleotides, the CDR3 is TGTGCCAGCATGGCGGGGGGGCCGAGGTACGAGCAGTACTTC.

V usage is TRBV2 and J usage is TRBJ2-5; the D gene is possibly TRBD1 (6 bases). CDR1 SNHLY and CDR2 FYNNEI come from the germline V gene. Trimming removed 8 bases from V and 4 bases from J, with 14 bases in between. The CDR3 extends over 13 amino acids. CDR3 in DNA: TGTGCCAGCTCGTGGGGGCTGAGAGAGACCCAGTACTTC. This translates into CASSWGLRETQYF.

V and J are TRBV4-3 and TRBJ2-1; 7 nucleotides align to TRBD2. With V trimmed by 3 bases and J by 6 bases, 11 bases remained unmatched. Germline values: CDR1 LGHNA, CDR2 YSLEER. CDR3 length equals 16 residues. The CDR3 DNA sequence: TGCGCCAGCAGCCAGGGGGGAGCGGGAACGGGCAATGAGCAGTTCTTC. Translating it yields CASSQGGAGTGNEQFF.

The V gene is TRBV6-5, the J gene TRBJ2-4; D is undetermined. CDR3 length equals 13 residues. Germline CDR1 MNHEY, CDR2 SVGAGI. The germline V and J ends were trimmed by 8 bases and 3 bases, with 11 bases remaining between them. The CDR3 DNA is TGTGCCAGCGAACCGCCGGGCAAAAACATTCAGTACTTC. Translating it yields CASEPPGKNIQYF.

V usage is TRBV3-1 (or the pseudogene TRBV3-2) and J usage is TRBJ2-5; D perhaps matches TRBD1 (6 bases). The CDR3 length is 13 residues. Germline CDR1 LGHDT, CDR2 YNNKEL (reference sequence). V was shortened by 1 base and J by 6 bases, with 9 bases between the two germline ends. In nucleotides, the CDR3 is TGTGCCAGCAGCCAAGCCAGGGGTCAGACCCAGTACTTC. Encoded protein: CASSQARGQTQYF.

The rearrangement links TRBV6-5 to TRBJ2-5; D might be TRBD2 (6 bases). The CDR3 is 11 residues long. Trimming shortened V by 6 bases and J by 7 bases, and 9 bases separated the two germline ends. The germline CDR1 and CDR2 sequences are MNHEY and SVGAGI. The CDR3: CASSPGGTQYF. The CDR3 DNA sequence: TGTGCCAGCAGCCCCGGGGGGACCCAGTACTTC.

V and J are TRBV12-3 or TRBV12-4 and TRBJ1-2; TRBD1 is a possible D gene (6 bases). Trimming removed 4 bases from V and 1 base from J, with 7 bases in between. The length of the CDR3 is 13 residues. The CDR3: CASSSGDNYGYTF. Here the CDR3 DNA reads TGTGCCAGCAGTTCAGGGGATAACTATGGCTACACCTTC.